The 12 T cell receptor beta chains given below trace back to one sample, sequenced in a study of shared clonotypes between healthy human individuals. CD45RO-negative CD8 cells positively selected for CCR7 made up the naive population, which excluded terminally differentiated effector memory CD45RA+ cells. The assay was immunoSEQ multiplex PCR, and TCRdb's table has in-frame clones only and misses some. The profile covers approximately 2,000,000 clones, with 90% to 95% appearing a single time and less than 2% taken by the ten largest. Sequencing used naive CD8+ T cells from PBMCs. All receptors derive from a man younger than 30 in good health. Some clones in this sample may be carry-over from other donors' samples.

This chain connects TRBV27 to TRBJ2-2; 10 bases agree with TRBD1. This CDR3 comprises 15 residues. Trimming cost V 6 bases and J 4 bases; bases outside gene matches: 5. The germline gives CDR1 MNHEY, CDR2 SMNVEV (reference sequence). In DNA, the CDR3 is TGTGCCAGCAGGTGGGGACAGGGGTTCACCGGGGAGCTGTTTTTT. Translating gives CASRWGQGFTGELFF.

The rearrangement joins TRBV7-8 to TRBJ2-7; D is undetermined. The ends were cut back, 1 base at V and 3 bases at J, with 13 bases in the middle. This CDR3 contains 15 residues. Germline lookup yields CDR1 SGHVS and CDR2 FQNEAQ. The CDR3 coding sequence is TGTGCCAGCAGCTTAGACGTCCCGGAGTTCTACGAGCAGTACTTC. Amino acid sequence: CASSLDVPEFYEQYF.

V and J are TRBV2 and TRBJ1-2; D unclear. V gave up 2 bases and J gave up 8 bases, with 15 bases separating them. This CDR3 has 14 residues. Germline V CDR1 and CDR2: SNHLY, FYNNEI. This CDR3 is CASSESLGIYGYTF. DNA for the CDR3: TGTGCCAGCAGTGAATCCCTGGGGATCTACGGCTACACCTTC.

The chain recombines TRBV5-1 with TRBJ2-7, with a possible D match to TRBD2 (6 bases). CDR1 is SGHRS, CDR2 YFSETQ, per germline. The V and J ends lost 4 bases and 2 bases respectively, with 16 bases between them. This CDR3 contains 15 residues. CDR3 bases: TGCGCCAGCAGCCCGTCAAGCGGGCGAACCTACGAGCAGTACTTC. It specifies CASSPSSGRTYEQYF.

The J gene is TRBJ2-5, the V gene TRBV27, with D maybe TRBD2 (6 bases). The CDR3 totals 14 residues. Per germline, CDR1 MNHEY and CDR2 SMNVEV (reference sequence). V was pared by 5 bases and J by 1 base, with 11 bases between. CDR3 DNA: TGTGCCAGCAGTCACCGACTAGGCCAAGAGACCCAGTACTTC. Its protein is CASSHRLGQETQYF.

This clone came up a few times. This rearrangement joins TRBV27 to TRBJ1-5; 12 bases are shared with TRBD1. This CDR3 contains 15 residues. Germline CDR1 is MNHEY and CDR2 is SMNVEV (reference sequence). Trimming removed 5 bases from V and 6 bases from J; junction bases left unmatched: 5. CDR3 nucleotide sequence: TGTGCCAGCAGTCAGGGACAGGGGGCAGTTCAGCCCCAGCATTTT. Its protein is CASSQGQGAVQPQHF.

V usage is TRBV6-6 and J usage is TRBJ2-4; D remains unclear. The V and J ends lost 2 bases and 0 bases respectively, with 11 bases between them. The CDR3 consists of 16 residues. Germline CDR1 is MNHNY and CDR2 is SVGAGI (reference sequence). CDR3 sequence: CASSYADLLAKNIQYF. Here the CDR3 DNA reads TGTGCCAGCAGTTACGCCGACCTCCTAGCCAAAAACATTCAGTACTTC.

This chain links TRBV13 with TRBJ2-1, with TRBD1 as a possible D gene (6 bases). Between the trimmed V and J ends, which lost 5 bases and 3 bases, there was a span of 17 bases. Germline V gene data show CDR1 as PRHDT and CDR2 as FYEKMQ (reference sequence). The CDR3 runs 16 residues. The CDR3, as DNA: TGTGCCAGCAGCCCCCGTCAGGGGTCAATCTACAATGAGCAGTTCTTC. Its translation: CASSPRQGSIYNEQFF.

V usage is TRBV2 and J usage is TRBJ2-1; D is possibly TRBD2 (5 bases). V was pared by 7 bases and J by 8 bases, with 15 bases between. CDR1 and CDR2 (germline): SNHLY, FYNNEI. This CDR3 is built from 13 residues. The CDR3 DNA follows: TGTGCCAGCATTAATACTAGGGTGGATGAGCAGTTCTTC. Translation gives CASINTRVDEQFF.

The chain uses TRBV29-1 and TRBJ1-1, with 12 bases that match TRBD1. The V and J ends lost 4 bases and 0 bases, in that order; junction bases with no gene match: 3. CDR3 size: 15 residues. Looked up from germline, CDR1 is SQVTM and CDR2 is ANQGSEA. Written as DNA, the CDR3 is TGCAGCGTTGGTGGGACAGGGGGCATGAACACTGAAGCTTTCTTT. Its translation: CSVGGTGGMNTEAFF. Combining the CDR3 with reference TRBV29-1 and TRBJ1-1 gives the whole variable domain SAVISQKPSRDICQRGTSLTIQCQVDSQVTMMFWYRQQPGQSLTLIATANQGSEATYESGFVIDKFPISRPNLTFSTLTVSNMSPEDSSIYLCSVGGTGGMNTEAFFGQGTRLTVV.

The chain has TRBV29-1 and TRBJ2-7; D gene ambiguous. V dropped 2 bases and J dropped 0 bases, with 17 bases sitting between them. This CDR3 is built from 16 residues. In germline, CDR1 is SQVTM, CDR2 ANQGSEA. In DNA form, the CDR3 reads TGCAGCGTTGAAATATTGGGCCCTGAGTCCTCCTACGAGCAGTACTTC. This codes for CSVEILGPESSYEQYF.

The gene calls are TRBV27 and TRBJ1-3; TRBD1 matches 8 bases. Trimming removed 9 bases from V and 7 bases from J; junction bases left unmatched: 8. The germline CDR1 and CDR2 sequences are MNHEY and SMNVEV (reference sequence). The CDR3 spans 13 residues. As DNA, the CDR3 is TGTGCCAGTAAGGACAGGGCGGATAACACCATATATTTT. This gives the protein CASKDRADNTIYF.